Listed here are 18 T cell receptor beta chains from one sample, sequenced in a study of T cells in localized non-small cell lung cancer. The assay was immunoSEQ multiplex PCR, and TCRdb's table has in-frame clones only and misses some. Of a few thousand clones listed, about 29% are singletons. The material was normal lung tissue next to the tumor, obtained before any cancer treatment. These receptors all stem from a man aged 35-69 years with stage I lung adenocarcinoma.

Sample share makes this clone large. The V call is TRBV30, the J call TRBJ2-1; D remains unclear. V lost 5 bases, J lost 9 bases, and 17 bases lay in between. Per germline, CDR1 GTSNPN and CDR2 SVGIG (reference sequence). This CDR3 contains 13 residues. The CDR3 protein is CAWAPGGPGEQFF. CDR3 coding DNA: TGTGCCTGGGCCCCTGGTGGTCCCGGTGAGCAGTTCTTC.

This clone showed up just a few times. The chain uses TRBV6-8 and TRBJ1-1; possible D gene TRBD1, 5 bases. Per the germline V gene, CDR1 is MNHGY and CDR2 is SAAAGT. The CDR3 is 15 amino acids. CDR3 loop: CAVVGARIGAAEAFF. The CDR3 nucleotides read TGTGCGGTTGTAGGGGCGAGAATCGGGGCGGCTGAAGCTTTCTTT.

The chain links TRBV21-1 to TRBJ1-1. TRBV21-1 is described as a pseudogene. The CDR3 runs to 24 residues. CDR3 loop: CASSKALWLRQMNTRGDMNTEAFF. The CDR3, as DNA: TGTGCCAGCAGCAAAGCGCTTTGGCTTCGACAGATGAATACCCGGGGCGATATGAACACTGAAGCTTTCTTT.

CDR3 sequence reads: CASSLDGMGSYNSPLHF. The DNA of the CDR3 is TGCGCCAGCAGCTTAGACGGGATGGGCTCCTATAATTCACCCCTCCACTTT. The gene calls are TRBV5-1 and TRBJ1-6; D gene unclear. Germline-derived CDR1 and CDR2 are SGHRS and YFSETQ. Trimming pared 2 bases from V and 0 bases from J, leaving 12 bases between. The CDR3 is made up of 17 amino acids.

The CDR3 DNA follows: TGTGCCAGCAGTGAATGGTTTGGGCCCTCTGGAAACACCATATATTTT. This encodes CASSEWFGPSGNTIYF. The chain joins TRBV25-1 to TRBJ1-3; D unclear. Germline CDR1 is MGHDK and CDR2 is SYGVNS. This CDR3 spans 16 amino acids. V was clipped by 1 base and J by 0 bases, with 10 bases between them.

Within the sample, this clone is large. The rearrangement joins TRBV30 to TRBJ1-3; D is unclear. Germline CDR1 GTSNPN, CDR2 SVGIG (reference sequence). The CDR3 is 13 amino acids. V was clipped by 3 bases and J by 13 bases, with 19 bases between them. The CDR3, as DNA: TGTGCCTGGAGCGAAGACCGGCTCATCGGGATATATTTT. It codes for CAWSEDRLIGIYF.

The genes are TRBV25-1 and TRBJ1-1, with 9 bases that match TRBD1. Trimming took 3 bases from V and 5 from J; bases not matched to a gene: 4. Germline V CDR1 and CDR2: MGHDK, SYGVNS. This CDR3 region has 14 residues. As DNA, the CDR3 is TGTGCCAGCAGTGACTGGACAGGGGTTACTGAAGCTTTCTTT. Protein: CASSDWTGVTEAFF.

By proportion, this clone is large. As DNA, the CDR3 is TGTGCCAGTAGTTTAACAGGGGGGACCGGGGAGCTGTTTTTT. It specifies CASSLTGGTGELFF. The J gene is TRBJ2-2, the V gene TRBV19; the match to TRBD1 covers 8 bases. J lost 5 bases, V lost 5 bases, and 4 bases had no gene match. This CDR3 has 14 residues. Looked up from germline, CDR1 is LNHDA and CDR2 is SQIVND (reference sequence).

By share, this clone ranks as medium-sized. V and J are TRBV6-8 and TRBJ2-1; no firm D call. Germline CDR1 reads MNHGY; CDR2 reads SAAAGT. The V end lost 5 bases, the J end lost 7 bases, and 21 bases lay between the germline ends. This CDR3 region has 16 residues. This CDR3 reads CASSDSGRPIGNEQFF. Here the CDR3 DNA reads TGTGCCAGCAGTGATTCGGGCAGACCCATCGGGAATGAGCAGTTCTTC.

This chain links TRBV7-5 with TRBJ1-2. TRBV7-5 is tagged as a pseudogene. The CDR3 spans 14 residues. The CDR3 coding sequence is TGTGCCAGCAGCTTACCAAAGGCGGGGGATGGCTACACCTTC. Translated, it gives CASSLPKAGDGYTF.

About this clone: This sample also contains other DNA sequences that code for the same CDR3. The chain carries TRBV25-1 and TRBJ1-2; a possible D gene is TRBD1 (6 bases). V was pared by 0 bases and J by 4 bases, with 9 bases between. CDR1 and CDR2 (germline): MGHDK, SYGVNS. This CDR3 is built from 14 residues. In nucleotides, the CDR3 is TGTGCCAGCAGTGAATATGACAGGCCCTATGGCTACACCTTC. It is translated as CASSEYDRPYGYTF.

This clone was seen more than once but under ten times. The chain has TRBV25-1 and TRBJ2-2; 9 nucleotides line up with TRBD1. The CDR3 length is 15 residues. Germline values: CDR1 MGHDK, CDR2 SYGVNS. Germline trimming cut 6 bases from V and 7 bases from J; bases unmatched to any gene: 9. DNA of the CDR3: TGTGCCAGCAGCGATGGGACAGGGTGGTACGGGGAGCTGTTTTTT. This encodes CASSDGTGWYGELFF.

The chain carries TRBV30 and TRBJ2-7, with 8 bases identical to TRBD1. From germline, CDR1 is GTSNPN and CDR2 SVGIG (reference sequence). The V segment lost 2 bases and the J segment 6 bases; nucleotides outside the gene matches: 15. The CDR3 totals 16 residues. CDR3 bases: TGTGCCTGGAGTTCCGCACAACGTTGGACAGGGCGCGAGCAGTACTTC. Its protein product is CAWSSAQRWTGREQYF.

The chain combines TRBV6-8 with TRBJ2-1; no clear D. CDR3 length equals 12 residues. The germline V gene has CDR1 MNHGY and CDR2 SAAAGT. The V gene lost 2 bases and the J gene lost 7 bases, with 6 bases spanning the gap. DNA of the CDR3: TGTGCCAGCAGTTACGGAGAGAATGAGCAGTTCTTC. It codes for CASSYGENEQFF.

This sequence joins TRBV30 and TRBJ1-2; D perhaps matches TRBD1 (6 bases). This CDR3 has 14 residues. V lost 1 base and J lost 4, with 13 bases in between. From germline, CDR1 is GTSNPN and CDR2 SVGIG (reference sequence). CDR3: CAWSAFSDSYGYTF. CDR3 nucleotide sequence: TGTGCCTGGAGTGCCTTTTCGGACAGCTATGGCTACACCTTC.

The V and J genes are TRBV10-3 and TRBJ1-1, with D uncertain. This CDR3 has 13 amino acids. The ends were cut back, 11 bases at V and 0 bases at J, with 13 bases in the middle. Germline V gene sequence: CDR1 ENHRY, CDR2 SYGVKD. The CDR3 loop reads CASQRVMNTEAFF. CDR3 bases: TGTGCCTCACAACGGGTGATGAACACTGAAGCTTTCTTT.

The V call is TRBV29-1, the J call TRBJ2-7; possibly TRBD2 for D (6 bases). The CDR3 runs to 16 residues. Trimming removed 0 bases at V and 3 bases at J, with 18 bases between. Germline V gene data show CDR1 as SQVTM and CDR2 as ANQGSEA. CDR3 in DNA: TGCAGCGTTGAAGAAAGGAGGGGAGGCAGCCACTACGAGCAGTACTTC. Protein: CSVEERRGGSHYEQYF.

The chain couples TRBV30 to TRBJ2-7; D may be TRBD2 (5 bases). Germline values: CDR1 GTSNPN, CDR2 SVGIG (reference sequence). The CDR3 has 14 residues. V lost 4 bases to trimming and J lost 7 bases, with 20 bases between them. The CDR3 spells CAWIPSGTYVEQYF. CDR3 DNA sequence: TGTGCCTGGATCCCCAGCGGTACCTACGTAGAGCAGTACTTC.